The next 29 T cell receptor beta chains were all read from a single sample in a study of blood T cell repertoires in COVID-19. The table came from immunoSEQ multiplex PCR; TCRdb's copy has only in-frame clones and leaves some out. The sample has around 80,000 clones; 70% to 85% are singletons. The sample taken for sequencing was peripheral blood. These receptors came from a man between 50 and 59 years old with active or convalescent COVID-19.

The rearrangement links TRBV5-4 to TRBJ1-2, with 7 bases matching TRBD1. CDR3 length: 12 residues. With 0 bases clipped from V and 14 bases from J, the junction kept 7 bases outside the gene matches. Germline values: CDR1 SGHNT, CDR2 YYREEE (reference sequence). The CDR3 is CASSLATGVGTF. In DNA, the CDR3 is TGTGCCAGCAGCTTGGCAACAGGGGTGGGGACCTTC. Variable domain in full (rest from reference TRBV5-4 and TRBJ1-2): ETGVTQSPTHLIKTRGQQVTLRCSSQSGHNTVSWYQQALGQGPQFIFQYYREEENGRGNFPPRFSGLQFPNYSSELNVNALELDDSALYLCASSLATGVGTFGSGTRLTVV.

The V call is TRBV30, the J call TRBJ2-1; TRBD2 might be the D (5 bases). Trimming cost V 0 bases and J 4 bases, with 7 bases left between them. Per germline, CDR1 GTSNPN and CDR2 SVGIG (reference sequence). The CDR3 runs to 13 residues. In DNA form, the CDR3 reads TGTGCCTGGAGTGTAGGACTTTACAATGAGCAGTTCTTC. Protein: CAWSVGLYNEQFF. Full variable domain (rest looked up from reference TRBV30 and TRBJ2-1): SQTIHQWPATLVQPVGSPLSLECTVEGTSNPNLYWYRQAAGRGLQLLFYSVGIGQISSEVPQNLSASRPQDRQFILSSKKLLLSDSGFYLCAWSVGLYNEQFFGPGTRLTVL.

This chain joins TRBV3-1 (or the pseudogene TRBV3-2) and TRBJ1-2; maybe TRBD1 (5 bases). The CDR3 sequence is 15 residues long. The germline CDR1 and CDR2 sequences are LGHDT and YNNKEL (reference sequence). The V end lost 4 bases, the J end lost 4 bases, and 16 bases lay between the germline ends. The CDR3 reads CASSPLGARGYGYTF. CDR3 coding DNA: TGTGCCAGCAGCCCTCTTGGGGCGCGAGGCTATGGCTACACCTTC.

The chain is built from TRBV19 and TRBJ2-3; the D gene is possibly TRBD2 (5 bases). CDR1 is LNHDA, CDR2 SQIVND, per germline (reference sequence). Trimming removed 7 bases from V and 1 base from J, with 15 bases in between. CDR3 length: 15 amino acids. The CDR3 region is CASTPTNRGTDTQYF. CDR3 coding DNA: TGTGCCAGTACCCCGACTAACCGGGGCACAGATACGCAGTATTTT.

Here the CDR3 DNA reads TGTGCCAGCAGGGGTAGGGGGCGGAACATTCAGTACTTC. Its protein is CASRGRGRNIQYF. This chain connects TRBV2 to TRBJ2-4, with TRBD1 matching 7 bases. V gave up 6 bases and J gave up 7 bases; unmatched junction bases: 6. The V gene's germline CDR1 is SNHLY and CDR2 FYNNEI. This CDR3 contains 13 residues. The full variable domain, with the rest looked up from reference TRBV2 and TRBJ2-4, is EPEVTQTPSHQVTQMGQEVILRCVPISNHLYFYWYRQILGQKVEFLVSFYNNEISEKSEIFDDQFSVERPDGSNFTLKIRSTKLEDSAMYFCASRGRGRNIQYFGAGTRLSVL.

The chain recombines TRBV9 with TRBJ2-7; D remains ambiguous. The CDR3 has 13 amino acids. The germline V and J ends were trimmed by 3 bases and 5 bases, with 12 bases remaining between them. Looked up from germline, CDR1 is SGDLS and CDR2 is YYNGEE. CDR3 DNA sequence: TGTGCCAGCAGCGGGCTGCGGCGGAACGAGCAGTACTTC. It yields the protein CASSGLRRNEQYF.

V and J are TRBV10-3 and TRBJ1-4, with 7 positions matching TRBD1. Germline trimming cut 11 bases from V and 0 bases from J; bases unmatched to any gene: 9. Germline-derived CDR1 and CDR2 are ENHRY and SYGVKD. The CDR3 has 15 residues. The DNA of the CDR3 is TGTGCCGCCGGGGGACAGTTTGCAACTAATGAAAAACTGTTTTTT. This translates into CAAGGQFATNEKLFF.

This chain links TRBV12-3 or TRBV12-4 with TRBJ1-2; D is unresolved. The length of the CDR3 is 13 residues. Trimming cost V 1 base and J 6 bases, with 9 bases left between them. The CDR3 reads CASSLGTVDGYTF. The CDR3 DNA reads TGTGCCAGCAGTTTAGGGACTGTTGATGGCTACACCTTC.

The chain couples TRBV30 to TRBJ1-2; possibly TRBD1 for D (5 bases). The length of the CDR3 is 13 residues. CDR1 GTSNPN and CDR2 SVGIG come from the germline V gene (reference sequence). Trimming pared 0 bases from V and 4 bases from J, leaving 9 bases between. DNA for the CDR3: TGTGCCTGGAGTGTACCAGGGTTCTATGGCTACACCTTC. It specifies CAWSVPGFYGYTF.

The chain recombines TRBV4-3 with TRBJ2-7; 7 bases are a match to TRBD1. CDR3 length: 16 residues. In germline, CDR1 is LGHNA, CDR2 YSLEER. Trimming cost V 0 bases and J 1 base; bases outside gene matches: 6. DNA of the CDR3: TGCGCCAGCAGCCAAGATCTCGGGGACAGTTCCTACGAGCAGTACTTC. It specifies CASSQDLGDSSYEQYF.

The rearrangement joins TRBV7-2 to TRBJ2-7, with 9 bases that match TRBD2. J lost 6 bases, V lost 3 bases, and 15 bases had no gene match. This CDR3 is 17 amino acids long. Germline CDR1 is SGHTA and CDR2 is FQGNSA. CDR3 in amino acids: CASSFPGLAGTGGEQYF. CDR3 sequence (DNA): TGTGCCAGCAGCTTCCCAGGGCTAGCGGGGACCGGGGGCGAGCAGTACTTC.

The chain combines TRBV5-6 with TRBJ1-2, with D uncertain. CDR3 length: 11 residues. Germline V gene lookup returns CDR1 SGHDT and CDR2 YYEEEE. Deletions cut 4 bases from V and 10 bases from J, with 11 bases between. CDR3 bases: TGTGCCAGCAGCGCCGGGGTGATCTACACCTTC. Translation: CASSAGVIYTF.

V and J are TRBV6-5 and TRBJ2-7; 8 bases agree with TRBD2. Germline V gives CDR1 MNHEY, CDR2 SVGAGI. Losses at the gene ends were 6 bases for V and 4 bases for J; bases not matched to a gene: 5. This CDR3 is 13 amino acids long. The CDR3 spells CASRKRGYYEQYF. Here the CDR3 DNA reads TGTGCCAGCAGAAAGCGGGGGTATTACGAGCAGTACTTC.

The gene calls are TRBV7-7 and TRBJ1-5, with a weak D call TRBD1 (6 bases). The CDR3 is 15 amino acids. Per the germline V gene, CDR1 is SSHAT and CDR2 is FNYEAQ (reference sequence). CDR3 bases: TGTGGCCCTCCGGGACATCCTTTAGGGCATCAGCCCCAGCATTTT. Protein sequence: CGPPGHPLGHQPQHF.

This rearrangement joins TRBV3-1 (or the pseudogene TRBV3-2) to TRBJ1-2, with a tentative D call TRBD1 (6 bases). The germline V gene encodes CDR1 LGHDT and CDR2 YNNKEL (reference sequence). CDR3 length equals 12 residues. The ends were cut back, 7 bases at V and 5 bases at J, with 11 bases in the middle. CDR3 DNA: TGTGCCAGCAAACAGGGAGATTATGGCTACACCTTC. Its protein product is CASKQGDYGYTF.

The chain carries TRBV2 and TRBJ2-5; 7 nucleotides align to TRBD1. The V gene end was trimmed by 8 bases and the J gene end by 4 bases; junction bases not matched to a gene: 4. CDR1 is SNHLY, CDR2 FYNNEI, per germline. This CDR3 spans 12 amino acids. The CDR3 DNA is TGTGCCAGCGCCCCAGGGGGAGAGACCCAGTACTTC. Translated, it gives CASAPGGETQYF.

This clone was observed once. The CDR3 region has the DNA TGTGCCAGCAGCCAAGATTTACGCGGGGGGGCGTCCGATACGCAGTATTTT. This sequence encodes CASSQDLRGGASDTQYF. This rearrangement joins TRBV3-1 (or the pseudogene TRBV3-2) to TRBJ2-3; 9 positions agree with TRBD2. The CDR3 is 17 residues long. The junction had 10 bases not matched to a gene; V was cut back by 0 bases and J by 6 bases. The germline CDR1 and CDR2 sequences are LGHDT and YNNKEL (reference sequence).

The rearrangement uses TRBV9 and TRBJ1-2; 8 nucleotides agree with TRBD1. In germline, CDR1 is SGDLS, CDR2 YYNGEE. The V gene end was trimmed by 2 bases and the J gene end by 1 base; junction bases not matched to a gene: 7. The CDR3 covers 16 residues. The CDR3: CASSVSGQALNYGYTF. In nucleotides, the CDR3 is TGTGCCAGCAGCGTCTCGGGACAGGCCCTTAACTATGGCTACACCTTC.

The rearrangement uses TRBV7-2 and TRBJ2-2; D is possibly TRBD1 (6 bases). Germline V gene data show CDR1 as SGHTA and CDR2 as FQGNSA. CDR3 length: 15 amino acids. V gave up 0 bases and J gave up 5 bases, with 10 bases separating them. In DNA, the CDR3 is TGTGCCAGCAGCTTAGCGCGGACAGATACCGGGGAGCTGTTTTTT. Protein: CASSLARTDTGELFF.

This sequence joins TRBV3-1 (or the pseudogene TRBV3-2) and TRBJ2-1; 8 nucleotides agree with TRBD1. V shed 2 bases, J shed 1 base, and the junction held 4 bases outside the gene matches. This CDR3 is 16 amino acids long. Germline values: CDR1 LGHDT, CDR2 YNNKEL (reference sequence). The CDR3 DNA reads TGTGCCAGCAGCCAACGGACAGGGAGTTCCTACAATGAGCAGTTCTTC. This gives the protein CASSQRTGSSYNEQFF.

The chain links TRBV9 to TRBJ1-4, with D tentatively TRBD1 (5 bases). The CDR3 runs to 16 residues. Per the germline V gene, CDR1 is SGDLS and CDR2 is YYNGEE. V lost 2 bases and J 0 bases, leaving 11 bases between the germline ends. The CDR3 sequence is CASSVAQDTTNEKLFF. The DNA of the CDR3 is TGTGCCAGCAGCGTCGCACAGGATACAACTAATGAAAAACTGTTTTTT.

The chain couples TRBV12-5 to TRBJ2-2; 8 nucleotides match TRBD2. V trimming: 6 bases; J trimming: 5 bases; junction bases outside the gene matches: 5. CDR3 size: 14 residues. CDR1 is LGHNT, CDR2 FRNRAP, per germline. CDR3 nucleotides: TGTGCTAGTGGACTGGCGGGGGGAACCGGGGAGCTGTTTTTT. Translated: CASGLAGGTGELFF.

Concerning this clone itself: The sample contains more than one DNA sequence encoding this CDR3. The CDR3 region is CASSDTSGGADTQYF. Here the CDR3 DNA reads TGTGCCAGCAGTGACACTAGCGGGGGGGCAGATACGCAGTATTTT. The chain uses TRBV6-4 and TRBJ2-3; 13 bases map to TRBD2. V gave up 2 bases and J gave up 4 bases; unmatched junction bases: 0. The germline V gene encodes CDR1 MRHNA and CDR2 SNTAGT. The CDR3 is 15 residues long.

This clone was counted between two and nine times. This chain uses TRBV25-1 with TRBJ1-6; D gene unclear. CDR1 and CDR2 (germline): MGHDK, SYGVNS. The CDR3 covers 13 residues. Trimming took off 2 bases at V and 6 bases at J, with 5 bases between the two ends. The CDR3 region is CASSEIGNSPLHF. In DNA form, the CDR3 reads TGTGCCAGCAGTGAAATCGGTAATTCACCCCTCCACTTT.

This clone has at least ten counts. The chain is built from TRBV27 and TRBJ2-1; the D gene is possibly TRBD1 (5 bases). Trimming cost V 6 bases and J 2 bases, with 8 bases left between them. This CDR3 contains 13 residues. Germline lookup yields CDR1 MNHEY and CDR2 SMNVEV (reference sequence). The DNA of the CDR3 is TGTGCCAGCAGCCGGACACCCTACAATGAGCAGTTCTTC. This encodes CASSRTPYNEQFF.

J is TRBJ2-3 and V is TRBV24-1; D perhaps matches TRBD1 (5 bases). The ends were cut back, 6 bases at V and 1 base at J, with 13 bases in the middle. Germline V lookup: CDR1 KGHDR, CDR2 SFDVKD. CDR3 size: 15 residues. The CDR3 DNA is TGTGCCACCAGTAGGGGTCGCGCGGGCACAGATACGCAGTATTTT. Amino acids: CATSRGRAGTDTQYF.

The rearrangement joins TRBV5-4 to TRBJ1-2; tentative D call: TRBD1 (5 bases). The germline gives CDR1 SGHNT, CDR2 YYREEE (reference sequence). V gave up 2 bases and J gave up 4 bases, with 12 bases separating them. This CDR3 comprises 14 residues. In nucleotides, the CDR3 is TGTGCCAGCAGCTTTATCGACAGCATCTATGGCTACACCTTC. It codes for CASSFIDSIYGYTF.

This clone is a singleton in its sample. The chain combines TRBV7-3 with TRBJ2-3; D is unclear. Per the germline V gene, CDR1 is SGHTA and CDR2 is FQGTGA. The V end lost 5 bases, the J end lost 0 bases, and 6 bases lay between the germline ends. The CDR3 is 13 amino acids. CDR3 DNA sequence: TGTGCCAGCAGCCCGGGTAGCACAGATACGCAGTATTTT. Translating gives CASSPGSTDTQYF.

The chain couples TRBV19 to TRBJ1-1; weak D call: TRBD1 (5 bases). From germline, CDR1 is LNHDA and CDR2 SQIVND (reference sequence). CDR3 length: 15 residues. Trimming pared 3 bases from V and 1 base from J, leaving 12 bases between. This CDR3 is CASSINWQGNTEAFF. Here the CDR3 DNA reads TGTGCCAGTAGTATTAACTGGCAGGGGAACACTGAAGCTTTCTTT.